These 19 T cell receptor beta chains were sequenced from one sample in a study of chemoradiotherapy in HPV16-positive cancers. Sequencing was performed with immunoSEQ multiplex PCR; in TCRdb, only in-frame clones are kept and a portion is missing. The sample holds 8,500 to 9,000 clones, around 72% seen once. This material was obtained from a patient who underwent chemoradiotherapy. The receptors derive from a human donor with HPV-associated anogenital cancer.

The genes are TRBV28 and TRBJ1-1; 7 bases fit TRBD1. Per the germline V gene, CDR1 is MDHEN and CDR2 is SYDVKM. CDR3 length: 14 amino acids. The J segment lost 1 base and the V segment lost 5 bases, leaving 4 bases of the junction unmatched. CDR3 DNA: TGTGCCAGCAGTGAAACAGGGGCGAACACTGAAGCTTTCTTT. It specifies CASSETGANTEAFF.

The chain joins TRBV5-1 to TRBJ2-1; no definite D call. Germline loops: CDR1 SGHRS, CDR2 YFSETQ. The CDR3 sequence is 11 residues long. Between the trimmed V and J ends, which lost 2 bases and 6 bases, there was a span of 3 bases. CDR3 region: CASSLANEQFF. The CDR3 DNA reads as TGCGCCAGCAGCTTAGCCAATGAGCAGTTCTTC.

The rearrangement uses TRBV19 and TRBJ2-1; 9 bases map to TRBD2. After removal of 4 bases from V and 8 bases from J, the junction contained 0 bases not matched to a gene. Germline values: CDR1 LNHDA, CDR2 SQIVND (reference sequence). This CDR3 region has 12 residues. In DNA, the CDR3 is TGTGCCAGTAGTAGGACTAGCGATGAGCAGTTCTTC. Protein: CASSRTSDEQFF.

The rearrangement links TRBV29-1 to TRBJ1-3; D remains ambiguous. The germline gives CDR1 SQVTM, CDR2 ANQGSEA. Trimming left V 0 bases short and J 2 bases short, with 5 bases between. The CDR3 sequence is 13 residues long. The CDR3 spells CSVEDWAGNTIYF. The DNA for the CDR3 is TGCAGCGTTGAAGATTGGGCTGGAAACACCATATATTTT. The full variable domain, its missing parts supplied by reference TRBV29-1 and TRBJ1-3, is SAVISQKPSRDICQRGTSLTIQCQVDSQVTMMFWYRQQPGQSLTLIATANQGSEATYESGFVIDKFPISRPNLTFSTLTVSNMSPEDSSIYLCSVEDWAGNTIYFGEGSWLTVV.

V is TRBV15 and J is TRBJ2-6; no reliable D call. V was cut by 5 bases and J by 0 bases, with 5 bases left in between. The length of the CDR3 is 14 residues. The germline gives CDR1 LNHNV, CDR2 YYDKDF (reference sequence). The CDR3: CATSDNSGANVLTF. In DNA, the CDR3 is TGTGCCACCAGCGATAACTCTGGGGCCAACGTCCTGACTTTC. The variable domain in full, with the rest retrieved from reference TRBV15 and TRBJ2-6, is DAMVIQNPRYQVTQFGKPVTLSCSQTLNHNVMYWYQQKSSQAPKLLFHYYDKDFNNEADTPDNFQSRRPNTSFCFLDIRSPGLGDTAMYLCATSDNSGANVLTFGAGSRLTVL.

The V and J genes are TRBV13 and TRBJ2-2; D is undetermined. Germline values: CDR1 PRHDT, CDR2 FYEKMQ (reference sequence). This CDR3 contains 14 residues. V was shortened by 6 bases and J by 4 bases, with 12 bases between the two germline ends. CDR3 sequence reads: CASSRTPTTGELFF. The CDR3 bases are TGTGCCAGCAGTCGTACCCCAACCACCGGGGAGCTGTTTTTT.

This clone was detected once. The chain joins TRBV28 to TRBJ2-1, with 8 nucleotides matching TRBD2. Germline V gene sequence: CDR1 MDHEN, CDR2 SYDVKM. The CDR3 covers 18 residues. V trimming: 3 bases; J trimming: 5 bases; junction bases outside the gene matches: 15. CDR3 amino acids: CASSLRGSVTSGNNEQFF. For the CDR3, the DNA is TGTGCCAGCAGTTTGAGGGGTTCTGTTACTAGCGGAAACAATGAGCAGTTCTTC.

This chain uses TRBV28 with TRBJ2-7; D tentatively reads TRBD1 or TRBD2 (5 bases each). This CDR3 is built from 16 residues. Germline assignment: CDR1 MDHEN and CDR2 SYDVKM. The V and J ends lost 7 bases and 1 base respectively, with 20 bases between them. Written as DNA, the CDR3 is TGTGCCAGCACCTCTGGGTGGGACCGTGATTCCTACGAGCAGTACTTC. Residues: CASTSGWDRDSYEQYF.

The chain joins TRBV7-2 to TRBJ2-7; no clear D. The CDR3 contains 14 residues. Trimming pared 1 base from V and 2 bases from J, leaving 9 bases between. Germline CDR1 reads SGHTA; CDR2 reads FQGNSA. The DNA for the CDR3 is TGTGCCAGCAGCTTAGGCGACGGCACCTACGAGCAGTACTTC. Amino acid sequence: CASSLGDGTYEQYF.

CDR3 coding DNA: TGTGCCACCAGCAGAGATCGCGCCTTGGACGCCACTGAAGCTTTCTTT. Translated, it gives CATSRDRALDATEAFF. The rearrangement links TRBV15 to TRBJ1-1; D gene ambiguous. The CDR3 runs to 16 residues. CDR1 is LNHNV and CDR2 is YYDKDF in the germline V gene (reference sequence). V shed 0 bases and J shed 4 bases, with 15 bases lying between them.

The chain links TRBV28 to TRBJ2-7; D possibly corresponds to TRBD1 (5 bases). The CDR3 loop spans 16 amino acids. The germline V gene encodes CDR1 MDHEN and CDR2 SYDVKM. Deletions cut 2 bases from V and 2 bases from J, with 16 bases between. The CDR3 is CASSLHLGQLTYEQYF. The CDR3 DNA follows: TGTGCCAGCAGTTTACACCTGGGGCAGCTTACCTACGAGCAGTACTTC.

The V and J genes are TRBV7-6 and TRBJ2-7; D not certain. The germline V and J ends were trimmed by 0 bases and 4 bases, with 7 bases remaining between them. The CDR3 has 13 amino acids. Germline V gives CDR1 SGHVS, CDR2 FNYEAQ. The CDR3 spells CASSLAPGYEQYF. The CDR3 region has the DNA TGTGCCAGCAGCTTAGCTCCCGGATACGAGCAGTACTTC.

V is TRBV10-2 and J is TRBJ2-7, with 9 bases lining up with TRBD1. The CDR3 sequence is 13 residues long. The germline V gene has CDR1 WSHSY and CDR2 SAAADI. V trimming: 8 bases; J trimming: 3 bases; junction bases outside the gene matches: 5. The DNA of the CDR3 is TGCGCCAGCGGGGACAGGGCGAACTACGAGCAGTACTTC. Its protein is CASGDRANYEQYF.

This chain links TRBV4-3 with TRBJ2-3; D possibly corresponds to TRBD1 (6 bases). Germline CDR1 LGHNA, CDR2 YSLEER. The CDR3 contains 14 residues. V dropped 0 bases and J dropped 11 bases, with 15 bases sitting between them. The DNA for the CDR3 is TGCGCCAGCAGCCAAGAAGAAGCCAGGGGAAAGCAGTATTTT. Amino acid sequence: CASSQEEARGKQYF.

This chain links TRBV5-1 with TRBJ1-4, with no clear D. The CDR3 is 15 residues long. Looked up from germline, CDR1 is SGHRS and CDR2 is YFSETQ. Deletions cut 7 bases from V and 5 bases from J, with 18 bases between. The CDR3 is CASPGPARGNEKLFF. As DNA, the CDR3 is TGCGCCAGCCCTGGCCCAGCGCGGGGAAATGAAAAACTGTTTTTT.

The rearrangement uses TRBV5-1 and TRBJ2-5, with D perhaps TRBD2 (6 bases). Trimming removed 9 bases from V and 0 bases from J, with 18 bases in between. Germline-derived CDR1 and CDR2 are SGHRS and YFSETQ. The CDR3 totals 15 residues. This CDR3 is CATRRGLMYQETQYF. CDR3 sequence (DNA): TGCGCCACCAGGAGGGGCCTGATGTACCAAGAGACCCAGTACTTC.

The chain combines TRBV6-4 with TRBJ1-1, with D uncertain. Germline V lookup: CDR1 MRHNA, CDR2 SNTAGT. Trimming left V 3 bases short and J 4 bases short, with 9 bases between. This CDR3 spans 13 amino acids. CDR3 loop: CASSEGLGTEAFF. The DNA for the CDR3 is TGTGCCAGCAGTGAAGGTTTAGGCACTGAAGCTTTCTTT.

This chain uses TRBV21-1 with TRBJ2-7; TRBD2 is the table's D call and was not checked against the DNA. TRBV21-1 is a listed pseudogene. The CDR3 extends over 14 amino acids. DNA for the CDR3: TGTGCCAGCAGACTTGGTGAGGACTCCTACGAGCAGTACTTC. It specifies CASRLGEDSYEQYF.

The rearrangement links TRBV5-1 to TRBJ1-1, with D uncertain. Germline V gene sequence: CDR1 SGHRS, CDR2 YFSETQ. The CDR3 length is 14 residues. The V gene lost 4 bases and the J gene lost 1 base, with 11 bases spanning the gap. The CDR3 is CASSDPRSNTEAFF. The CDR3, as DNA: TGCGCCAGCAGCGACCCCAGATCGAACACTGAAGCTTTCTTT.